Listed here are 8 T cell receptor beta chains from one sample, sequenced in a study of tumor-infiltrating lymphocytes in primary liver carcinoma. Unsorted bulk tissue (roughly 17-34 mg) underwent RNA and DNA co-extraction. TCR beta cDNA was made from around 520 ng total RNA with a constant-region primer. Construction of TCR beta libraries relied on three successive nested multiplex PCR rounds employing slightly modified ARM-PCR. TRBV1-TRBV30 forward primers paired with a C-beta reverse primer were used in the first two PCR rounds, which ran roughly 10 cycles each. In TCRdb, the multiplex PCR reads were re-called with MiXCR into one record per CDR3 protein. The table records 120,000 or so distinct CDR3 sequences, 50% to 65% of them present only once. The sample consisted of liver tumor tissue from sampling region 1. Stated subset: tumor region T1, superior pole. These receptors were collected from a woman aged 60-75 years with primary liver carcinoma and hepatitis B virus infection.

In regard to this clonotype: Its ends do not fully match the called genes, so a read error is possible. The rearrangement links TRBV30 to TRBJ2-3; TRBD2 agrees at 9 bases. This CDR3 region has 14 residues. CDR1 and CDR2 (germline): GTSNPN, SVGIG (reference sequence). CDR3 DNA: TGTGCCTGGGACAGCGGGAGGTCGGCAGATAGGCAGTATTTT. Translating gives CAWDSGRSADRQYF.

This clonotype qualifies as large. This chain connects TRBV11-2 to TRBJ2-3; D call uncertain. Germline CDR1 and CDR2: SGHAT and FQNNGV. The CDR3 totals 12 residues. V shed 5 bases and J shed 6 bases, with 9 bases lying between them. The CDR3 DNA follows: TGTGCCAGCAGCCCCTGGGCGGATACGCAGTATTTT. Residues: CASSPWADTQYF.

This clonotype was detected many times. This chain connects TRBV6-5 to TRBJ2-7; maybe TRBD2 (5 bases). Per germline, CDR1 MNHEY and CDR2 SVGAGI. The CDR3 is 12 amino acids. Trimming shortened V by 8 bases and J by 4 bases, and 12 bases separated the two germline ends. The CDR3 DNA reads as TGTGCCAGCCCGGATCCGGGATACGAGCAGTACTTC. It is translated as CASPDPGYEQYF.

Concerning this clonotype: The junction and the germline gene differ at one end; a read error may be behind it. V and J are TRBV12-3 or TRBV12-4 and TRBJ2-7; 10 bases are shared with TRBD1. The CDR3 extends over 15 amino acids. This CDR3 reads CTSSPDRGRSYEQYF. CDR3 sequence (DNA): TGTACCAGCAGTCCAGACAGGGGGCGCTCCTACGAGCAGTACTTC.

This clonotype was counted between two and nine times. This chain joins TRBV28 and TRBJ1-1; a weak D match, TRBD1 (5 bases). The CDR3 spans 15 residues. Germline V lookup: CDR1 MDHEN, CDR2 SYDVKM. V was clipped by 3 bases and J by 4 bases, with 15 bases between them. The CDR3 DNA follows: TGTGCCAGCAGTTTTGGGGGGTACGGGGGCACTGAAGCTTTCTTT. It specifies CASSFGGYGGTEAFF.

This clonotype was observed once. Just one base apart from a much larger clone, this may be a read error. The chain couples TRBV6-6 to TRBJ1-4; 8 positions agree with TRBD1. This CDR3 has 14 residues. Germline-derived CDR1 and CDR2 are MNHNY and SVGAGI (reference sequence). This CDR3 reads CASSLAQGGEELFF. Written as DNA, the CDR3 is TGTGCCAGCAGTTTGGCACAGGGGGGTGAAGAACTGTTTTTT.

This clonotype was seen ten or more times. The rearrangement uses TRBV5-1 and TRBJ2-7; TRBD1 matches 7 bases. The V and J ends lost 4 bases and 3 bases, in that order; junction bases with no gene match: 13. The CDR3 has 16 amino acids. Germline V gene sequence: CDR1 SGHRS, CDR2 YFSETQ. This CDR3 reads CASSDHLGQVIYEQYF. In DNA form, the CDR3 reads TGCGCCAGCAGCGATCACCTTGGACAGGTCATCTACGAGCAGTACTTC.

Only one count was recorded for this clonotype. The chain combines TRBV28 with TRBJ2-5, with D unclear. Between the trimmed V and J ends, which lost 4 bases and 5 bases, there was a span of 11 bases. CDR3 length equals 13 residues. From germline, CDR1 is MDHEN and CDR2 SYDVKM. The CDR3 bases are TGTGCCAGCAGTTCATCCAGTGTTGAGACCCAGTACTTC. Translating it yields CASSSSSVETQYF.